This TCR beta chain was retrieved from a study of cytomegalovirus exposure and HLA in healthy donors. The wider study: Earlier findings included about 120 million unique TCR beta sequences obtained from about 180 million T cells. Study-wide results and caveats: Analyses of presence and absence presupposed an approximately uniform sequencing depth across donors.

Healthy bone marrow donors made up the donor group. Trimming took 5 bases from V and 5 from J; bases not matched to a gene: 9. Looked up from germline, CDR1 is SGHDT and CDR2 is YYEEEE. CDR3 length: 14 amino acids. Worth noting for this clone: As yet, its antigen is unknown.

Researchers ran the PCR with 60 Vbeta and 13 Jbeta primers. The protocol was immunoSEQ multiplex PCR, while the TCRdb copy is restricted to in-frame clones and leaves out a portion. This sample carries 100,000 to 150,000 clones, with 1.5% to 2% going to the ten biggest clones. The source of this sequence is a middle-aged woman in good health and CMV-seropositive. The chain employs TRBV5-6 and TRBJ2-7; 8 bases are shared with TRBD1. The source material was PBMCs. CDR3 DNA: TGTGCCAGCAGTTACGGGACAGGTGGGCACGAGCAGTACTTC. The encoded protein is CASSYGTGGHEQYF.